This TCR beta chain appears in the sequencing data of a study of blood T cell repertoires in COVID-19. CDR1 is MNHEY, CDR2 SMNVEV, per germline (reference sequence). Trimming cost V 2 bases and J 0 bases; bases outside gene matches: 3. This CDR3 contains 16 residues. Assay used: immunoSEQ multiplex PCR; TCRdb lists only in-frame clones, some missing. The sample includes about 71,000 clones, about four fifths of them seen just once. This clone was picked up one time. What was sequenced was peripheral blood. The V gene is TRBV27, the J gene TRBJ1-2, with TRBD1 identical over 10 bases. The source is a woman older than 75 with acute or convalescent COVID-19. Written as DNA, the CDR3 is TGTGCCAGCAGTTTAGTGGGACAGGGGACTAACTATGGCTACACCTTC. Translation gives CASSLVGQGTNYGYTF.